These 18 T cell receptor beta chains were sequenced from one sample in a study of glioma-infiltrating T cells. The iRepertoire nested amplicon-rescue multiplex PCR amplified TCR alpha and beta CDR3s from RNA. TCRdb called the multiplex PCR reads again in MiXCR, with one record for every CDR3 protein. The table lists more than 1,000 distinct CDR3 sequences, 25% to 30% of them singletons. The sequencing sample was made of glioma tissue, nonneoplastic brain tissue, or PBMCs (not recorded which). The receptors come from a human donor with low-grade glioma or glioblastoma, undergoing nonglioma brain surgery, or in good health (not recorded which).

This clonotype occurred a few times. Little can be read into the size of this beta chain, an off-target read in a library designed for alpha chains. The V and J genes are TRBV6-8 and TRBJ1-1, with D unclear. The CDR3 is 15 residues long. Trimming stripped 0 bases from V and 7 bases from J, with 15 bases between. Germline V gene data show CDR1 as MNHGY and CDR2 as SAAAGT. The CDR3 loop reads CASSYSPPDSGEAFF. CDR3 DNA sequence: TGTGCCAGCAGTTACTCCCCCCCGGACTCTGGTGAAGCTTTCTTT.

On this clonotype itself: This beta chain is a stray sequence in a library constructed for alpha chains; its clone size is not meaningful. CDR3 loop: CASSLVGIAYNEQFF. Here the CDR3 DNA reads TGTGCCAGCAGTTTAGTGGGGATTGCCTACAATGAGCAGTTCTTC. The chain is built from TRBV28 and TRBJ2-1; D is unclear. The CDR3 is 15 residues long. V was trimmed by 2 bases and J by 2 bases, leaving 10 bases between them. Germline values: CDR1 MDHEN, CDR2 SYDVKM.

Of note for this clonotype: Within a library made for alpha chains, this beta chain is off target, and its count is uninformative. This chain links TRBV19 with TRBJ2-5, with D maybe TRBD1 (7 bases). Trimming pared 3 bases from V and 1 base from J, leaving 12 bases between. This CDR3 is built from 15 residues. Germline V lookup: CDR1 LNHDA, CDR2 SQIVND (reference sequence). In nucleotides, the CDR3 is TGTGCCAGTAGTATCCAGGGGGACTTCCAAGAGACCCAGTACTTC. Translating gives CASSIQGDFQETQYF.

This clonotype is categorized as large. This beta chain is an unintended read in a library built for alpha chains; its size means little. V usage is TRBV27 and J usage is TRBJ2-7, with D maybe TRBD1 (7 bases). CDR3 size: 17 residues. CDR1 and CDR2 (germline): MNHEY, SMNVEV (reference sequence). Deletions cut 0 bases from V and 7 bases from J, with 22 bases between. The CDR3 spells CASSLSHFQGGSWEQYF. The CDR3 DNA follows: TGTGCCAGCAGTTTATCGCATTTCCAGGGGGGCAGTTGGGAGCAGTACTTC.

Concerning this clonotype itself: With the library built for alpha chains, this beta chain is off target and its frequency is not meaningful. The chain has TRBV19 and TRBJ1-4, with 9 bases identical to TRBD1. The CDR3 runs 14 residues. With 6 bases clipped from V and 8 bases from J, the junction kept 7 bases outside the gene matches. Germline CDR1 is LNHDA and CDR2 is SQIVND (reference sequence). The CDR3 coding sequence is TGTGCCAGTAGCGGACAGGGGAGAGGCGAAAAACTGTTTTTT. It codes for CASSGQGRGEKLFF.

About this clonotype: Found in a library prepared for alpha chains, this beta chain is an off-target read, and its abundance has little meaning. The V and J genes are TRBV20-1 and TRBJ2-3, with 8 bases that match TRBD2. The CDR3 extends over 18 amino acids. Trimming cost V 1 base and J 4 bases; bases outside gene matches: 16. The V gene's germline CDR1 is DFQATT and CDR2 SNEGSKA (reference sequence). The CDR3 region is CSARAGPPGLAGPDTQYF. In nucleotides, the CDR3 is TGCAGTGCTAGAGCCGGACCCCCCGGGCTAGCGGGCCCAGATACGCAGTATTTT.

On this clonotype: Little can be read into the size of this beta chain, an off-target read in a library designed for alpha chains. The rearrangement joins TRBV28 to TRBJ1-2, with D perhaps TRBD1 (6 bases). Deletions cut 5 bases from V and 8 bases from J, with 15 bases between. Germline CDR1 reads MDHEN; CDR2 reads SYDVKM. The CDR3 sequence is 13 residues long. CDR3 sequence reads: CASSPQVRGGYTF. Here the CDR3 DNA reads TGTGCCAGCAGTCCCCAAGTGAGGGGGGGCTACACCTTC.

On this clonotype: Found in a library prepared for alpha chains, this beta chain is an off-target read, and its abundance has little meaning. V and J are TRBV28 and TRBJ2-5; D ambiguous. The CDR3 is made up of 12 amino acids. Germline values: CDR1 MDHEN, CDR2 SYDVKM. V was trimmed by 3 bases and J by 6 bases, leaving 8 bases between them. The CDR3 coding sequence is TGTGCCAGCAGTTTGAGTCCGAAGACCCAGTACTTC. Amino acid sequence: CASSLSPKTQYF.

Note on this clonotype: Since the library was made to target alpha chains, this beta chain is a stray read and its abundance is not meaningful. This chain uses TRBV4-1 with TRBJ1-5; perhaps TRBD1 as D (5 bases). The CDR3 has 15 amino acids. Germline V gives CDR1 MGHRA, CDR2 YSYEKL. The V end lost 2 bases, the J end lost 1 base, and 9 bases lay between the germline ends. CDR3 amino acids: CASSQRDVSNQPQHF. In DNA, the CDR3 is TGCGCCAGCAGCCAACGGGACGTAAGCAATCAGCCCCAGCATTTT.

This clonotype was counted only a few times. As an off-target read in a library built for alpha chains, this beta chain has a frequency of little significance. The rearrangement links TRBV7-6 to TRBJ2-7; 9 nucleotides agree with TRBD1. The CDR3 has 15 residues. J gave up 5 bases and V 5 bases, and 10 bases lay outside the gene matches. CDR1 and CDR2 (germline): SGHVS, FNYEAQ. CDR3 sequence reads: CASSVQGQGYNEQYF. The CDR3 DNA follows: TGTGCCAGCAGCGTCCAGGGACAGGGATACAACGAGCAGTACTTC.

This clonotype was detected a few times. The library was built for alpha chains, so this beta chain is an off-target read and its size means little. The CDR3 protein is CASSYSYNEQFF. In DNA form, the CDR3 reads TGTGCCAGCAGTTACTCCTACAATGAGCAGTTCTTC. The chain combines TRBV6-2 or TRBV6-3 with TRBJ2-1; D uncertain. V was clipped by 0 bases and J by 3 bases, with 0 bases between them. The CDR3 is made up of 12 amino acids. Germline values: CDR1 MNHEY, CDR2 SVGEGT.

With regard to this clonotype: The library was built for alpha chains, so this beta chain is an off-target read and its size means little. This chain uses TRBV27 with TRBJ1-6, with TRBD1 identical over 7 bases. Germline V gene lookup returns CDR1 MNHEY and CDR2 SMNVEV (reference sequence). This CDR3 contains 14 residues. After removal of 6 bases from V and 9 bases from J, the junction contained 8 bases not matched to a gene. Here the CDR3 reads CASRPGQRTSPLHF. The DNA of the CDR3 is TGTGCCAGCAGACCGGGACAGAGAACTTCACCCCTCCACTTT.

By share, this clonotype ranks as large. Because this beta chain is a stray read in a library intended to capture alpha chains, its abundance should not be given much weight. The rearrangement uses TRBV20-1 and TRBJ2-5; tentatively, D is TRBD1 (7 bases). CDR3 size: 15 residues. Germline CDR1 and CDR2: DFQATT and SNEGSKA (reference sequence). Trimming stripped 1 base from V and 5 bases from J, with 17 bases between. The CDR3 DNA is TGCAGTGCTAGAGTAGCCCCCTCAGGGGGGGAGACCCAGTACTTC. Residues: CSARVAPSGGETQYF.

This clonotype has only a few counts. Since the library was made to target alpha chains, this beta chain is a stray read and its abundance is not meaningful. The chain employs TRBV20-1 and TRBJ1-1, with TRBD1 matching over 9 bases. The CDR3 totals 14 residues. V shed 5 bases, J shed 11 bases, and the junction held 15 bases outside the gene matches. Germline CDR1 and CDR2: DFQATT and SNEGSKA (reference sequence). This chain's CDR3 is CSAGTNYRGLAAFF. For the CDR3, the DNA is TGCAGTGCTGGGACGAACTACAGGGGGCTCGCCGCTTTCTTT.

This clonotype is labeled as large (0.1 to 1%). This beta chain is an off-target read within a library intended for alpha chains, so its frequency means little. This chain connects TRBV27 to TRBJ1-1; tentative D call: TRBD1 (5 bases). V lost 5 bases and J lost 3, with 16 bases in between. The CDR3 covers 15 residues. CDR1 is MNHEY, CDR2 SMNVEV, per germline (reference sequence). In DNA, the CDR3 is TGTGCCAGCAGTACACCTACCAGAGGGGACACTGAAGCTTTCTTT. This sequence encodes CASSTPTRGDTEAFF.

Comments on this clonotype: Found in a library prepared for alpha chains, this beta chain is an off-target read, and its abundance has little meaning. This chain uses TRBV29-1 with TRBJ1-1, with no clear D. Germline V gives CDR1 SQVTM, CDR2 ANQGSEA. V dropped 2 bases and J dropped 0 bases, with 7 bases sitting between them. CDR3 length equals 13 residues. The CDR3 region has the DNA TGCAGCGTTGAAAGGAGCATGAACACTGAAGCTTTCTTT. This translates into CSVERSMNTEAFF.

With regard to this clonotype: Because the library targeted alpha chains, this beta chain is an off-target read whose size means little. The chain combines TRBV6-2 or TRBV6-3 with TRBJ2-3; 11 bases match TRBD2. There are 20 residues in the CDR3. J gave up 4 bases and V 4 bases, and 19 bases lay outside the gene matches. In germline, CDR1 is MNHEY, CDR2 SVGEGT. The CDR3 sequence: CASSSPATGTSGQRADTQYF. The DNA for the CDR3 is TGTGCCAGCAGTTCCCCGGCAACCGGGACTAGCGGACAAAGGGCAGATACGCAGTATTTT.

This clonotype was detected only a few times. This beta chain appears as a stray read in a library generated for alpha chains; its size is not informative. The chain is built from TRBV28 and TRBJ2-1; 9 bases agree with TRBD2. The CDR3 runs to 14 residues. V trimming: 10 bases; J trimming: 5 bases; junction bases outside the gene matches: 9. Germline values: CDR1 MDHEN, CDR2 SYDVKM. DNA of the CDR3: TGTGCCACCAGATTAGCGGGAGTTAACAATGAGCAGTTCTTC. As protein: CATRLAGVNNEQFF.